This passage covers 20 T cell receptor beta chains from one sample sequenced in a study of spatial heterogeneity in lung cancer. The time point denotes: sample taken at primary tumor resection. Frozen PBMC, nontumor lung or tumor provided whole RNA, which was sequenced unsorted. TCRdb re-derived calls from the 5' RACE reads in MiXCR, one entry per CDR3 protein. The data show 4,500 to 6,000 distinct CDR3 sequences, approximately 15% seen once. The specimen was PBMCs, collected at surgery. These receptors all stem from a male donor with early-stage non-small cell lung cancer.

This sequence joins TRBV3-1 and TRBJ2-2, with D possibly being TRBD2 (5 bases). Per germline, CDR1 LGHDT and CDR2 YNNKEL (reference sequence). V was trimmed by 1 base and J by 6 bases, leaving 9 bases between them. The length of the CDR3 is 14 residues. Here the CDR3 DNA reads TGTGCCAGCAGCCAAGTCGCCGGGGCCGGGGAGCTGTTTTTT. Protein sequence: CASSQVAGAGELFF.

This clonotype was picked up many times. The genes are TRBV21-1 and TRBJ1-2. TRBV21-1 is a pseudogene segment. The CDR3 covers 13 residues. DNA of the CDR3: TGTGCCAGCAGCAAAGTGGCTGCCTATGGCTACACCTTC. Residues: CASSKVAAYGYTF.

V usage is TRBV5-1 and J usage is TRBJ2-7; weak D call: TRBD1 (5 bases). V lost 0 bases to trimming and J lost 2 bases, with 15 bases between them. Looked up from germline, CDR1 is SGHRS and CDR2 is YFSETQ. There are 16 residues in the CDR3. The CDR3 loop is CASSLEPQGQPYEQYF. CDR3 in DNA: TGCGCCAGCAGCTTGGAACCCCAGGGCCAGCCCTACGAGCAGTACTTC.

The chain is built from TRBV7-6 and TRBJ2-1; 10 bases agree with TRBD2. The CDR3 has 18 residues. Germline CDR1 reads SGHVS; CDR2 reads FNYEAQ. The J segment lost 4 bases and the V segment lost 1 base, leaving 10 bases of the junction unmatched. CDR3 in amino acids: CASSLGQLLAGVYNEQFF. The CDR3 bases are TGTGCCAGCAGCTTAGGCCAACTCCTAGCGGGGGTTTACAATGAGCAGTTCTTC.

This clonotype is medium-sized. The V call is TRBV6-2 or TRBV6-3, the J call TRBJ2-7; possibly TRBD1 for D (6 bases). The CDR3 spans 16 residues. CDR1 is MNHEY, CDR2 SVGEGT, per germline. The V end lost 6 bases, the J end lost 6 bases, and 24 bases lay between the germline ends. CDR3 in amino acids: CASSPSRTVGTREQYF. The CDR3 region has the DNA TGTGCCAGCAGCCCTTCGCGGACAGTGGGGACACGCGAGCAGTACTTC.

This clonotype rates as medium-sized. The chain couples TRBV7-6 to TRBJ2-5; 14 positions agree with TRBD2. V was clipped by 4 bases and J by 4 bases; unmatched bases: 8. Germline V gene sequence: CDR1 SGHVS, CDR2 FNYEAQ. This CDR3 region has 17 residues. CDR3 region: CASSYRTSGGRLETQYF. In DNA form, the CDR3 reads TGTGCCAGCAGCTACAGGACTAGCGGGGGGCGATTAGAGACCCAGTACTTC.

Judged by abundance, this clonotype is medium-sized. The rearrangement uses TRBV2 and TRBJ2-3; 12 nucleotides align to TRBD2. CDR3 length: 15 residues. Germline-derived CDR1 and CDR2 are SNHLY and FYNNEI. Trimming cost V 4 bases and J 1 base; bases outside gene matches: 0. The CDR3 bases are TGTGCCAGCAGTGGACTAGCGGGGGGCACAGATACGCAGTATTTT. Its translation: CASSGLAGGTDTQYF.

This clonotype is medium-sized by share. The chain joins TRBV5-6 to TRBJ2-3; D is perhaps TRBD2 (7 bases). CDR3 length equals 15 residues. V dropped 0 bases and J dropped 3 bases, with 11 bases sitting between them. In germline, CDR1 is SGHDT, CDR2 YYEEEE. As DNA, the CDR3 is TGTGCCAGCAGCTTGGAGGGGGGGAAGACAGATACGCAGTATTTT. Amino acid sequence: CASSLEGGKTDTQYF.

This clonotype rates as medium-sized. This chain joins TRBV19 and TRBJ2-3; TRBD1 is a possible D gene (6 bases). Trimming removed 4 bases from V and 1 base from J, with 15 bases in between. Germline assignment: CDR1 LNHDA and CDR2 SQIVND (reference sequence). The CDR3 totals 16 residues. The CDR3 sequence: CASSTGGGTGTDTQYF. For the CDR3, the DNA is TGTGCCAGTAGTACCGGTGGGGGCACGGGCACAGATACGCAGTATTTT.

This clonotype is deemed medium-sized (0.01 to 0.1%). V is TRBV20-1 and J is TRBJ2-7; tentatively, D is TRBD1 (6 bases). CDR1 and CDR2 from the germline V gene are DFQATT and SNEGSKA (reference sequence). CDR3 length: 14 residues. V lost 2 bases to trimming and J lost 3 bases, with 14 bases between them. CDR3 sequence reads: CSARSPDRIYEQYF. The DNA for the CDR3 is TGCAGTGCTAGATCACCGGACAGAATCTACGAGCAGTACTTC.

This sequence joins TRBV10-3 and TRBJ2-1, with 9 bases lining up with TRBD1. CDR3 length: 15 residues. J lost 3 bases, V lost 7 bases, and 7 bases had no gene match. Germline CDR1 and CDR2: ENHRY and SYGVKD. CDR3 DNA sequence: TGTGCCATCAACACCGGGACAGGGATCTACAATGAGCAGTTCTTC. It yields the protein CAINTGTGIYNEQFF.

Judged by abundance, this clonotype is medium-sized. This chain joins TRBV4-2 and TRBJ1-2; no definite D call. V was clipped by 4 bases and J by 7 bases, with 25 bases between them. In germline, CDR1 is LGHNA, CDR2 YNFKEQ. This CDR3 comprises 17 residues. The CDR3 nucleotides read TGTGCCAGCAGCCCTGAGTCCCGCCGTCGAGGGCGAAGTGGCTACACCTTC. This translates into CASSPESRRRGRSGYTF.

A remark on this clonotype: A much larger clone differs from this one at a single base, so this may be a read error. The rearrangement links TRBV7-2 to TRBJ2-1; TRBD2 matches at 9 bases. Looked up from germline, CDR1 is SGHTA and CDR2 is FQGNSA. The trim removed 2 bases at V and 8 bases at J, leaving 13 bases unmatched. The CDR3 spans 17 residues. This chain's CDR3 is CASSLLIGAGGRDEQFF. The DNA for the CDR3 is TGTGCCAGCAGCTTACTGATCGGAGCGGGGGGCCGGGATGAGCAGTTCTTC.

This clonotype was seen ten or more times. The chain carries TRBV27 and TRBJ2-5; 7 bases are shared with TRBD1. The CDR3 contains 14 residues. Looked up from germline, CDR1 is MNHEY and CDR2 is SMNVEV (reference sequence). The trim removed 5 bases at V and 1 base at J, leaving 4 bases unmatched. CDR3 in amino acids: CASSLRTGQETQYF. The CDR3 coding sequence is TGTGCCAGCAGTCTCCGGACAGGCCAAGAGACCCAGTACTTC.

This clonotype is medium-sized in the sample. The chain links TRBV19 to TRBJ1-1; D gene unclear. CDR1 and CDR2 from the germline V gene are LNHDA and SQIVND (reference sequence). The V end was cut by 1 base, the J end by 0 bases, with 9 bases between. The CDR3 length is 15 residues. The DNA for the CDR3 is TGTGCCAGTAGTATAGTTACCAACGTGAACACTGAAGCTTTCTTT. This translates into CASSIVTNVNTEAFF.

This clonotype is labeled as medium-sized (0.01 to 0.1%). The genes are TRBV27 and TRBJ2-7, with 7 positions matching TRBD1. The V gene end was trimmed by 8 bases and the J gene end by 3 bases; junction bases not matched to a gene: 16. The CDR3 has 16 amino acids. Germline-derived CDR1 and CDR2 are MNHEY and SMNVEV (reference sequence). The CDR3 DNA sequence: TGTGCCAGCTGGGGCACCTCAGGGGGATACAACTACGAGCAGTACTTC. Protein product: CASWGTSGGYNYEQYF.

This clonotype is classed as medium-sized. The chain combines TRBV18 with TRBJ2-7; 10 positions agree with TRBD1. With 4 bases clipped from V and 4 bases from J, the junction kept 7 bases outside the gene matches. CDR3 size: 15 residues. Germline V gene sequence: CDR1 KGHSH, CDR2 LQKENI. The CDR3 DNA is TGTGCCAGCTCACGAGGGACAGGGGAGAGATACGAGCAGTACTTC. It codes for CASSRGTGERYEQYF.

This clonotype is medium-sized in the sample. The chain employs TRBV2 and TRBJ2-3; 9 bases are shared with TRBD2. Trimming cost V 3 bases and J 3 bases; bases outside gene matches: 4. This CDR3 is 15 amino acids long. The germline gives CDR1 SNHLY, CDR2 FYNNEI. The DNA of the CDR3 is TGTGCCAGCAGTGATGCGGGGGGGATGACAGATACGCAGTATTTT. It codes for CASSDAGGMTDTQYF.

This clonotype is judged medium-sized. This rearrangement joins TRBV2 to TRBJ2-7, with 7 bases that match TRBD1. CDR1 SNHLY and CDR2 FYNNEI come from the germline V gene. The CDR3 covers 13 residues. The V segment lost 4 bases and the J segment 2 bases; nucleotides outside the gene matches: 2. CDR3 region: CASSAGTAYEQYF. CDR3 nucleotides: TGTGCCAGCAGTGCAGGGACAGCCTACGAGCAGTACTTC.

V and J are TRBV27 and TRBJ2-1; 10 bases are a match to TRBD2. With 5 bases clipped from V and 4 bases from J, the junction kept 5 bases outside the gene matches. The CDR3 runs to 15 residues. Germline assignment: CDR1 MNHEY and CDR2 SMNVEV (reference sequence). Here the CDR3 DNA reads TGTGCCAGCAGTGGTAGCGGGGGGCCGTACAATGAGCAGTTCTTC. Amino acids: CASSGSGGPYNEQFF.